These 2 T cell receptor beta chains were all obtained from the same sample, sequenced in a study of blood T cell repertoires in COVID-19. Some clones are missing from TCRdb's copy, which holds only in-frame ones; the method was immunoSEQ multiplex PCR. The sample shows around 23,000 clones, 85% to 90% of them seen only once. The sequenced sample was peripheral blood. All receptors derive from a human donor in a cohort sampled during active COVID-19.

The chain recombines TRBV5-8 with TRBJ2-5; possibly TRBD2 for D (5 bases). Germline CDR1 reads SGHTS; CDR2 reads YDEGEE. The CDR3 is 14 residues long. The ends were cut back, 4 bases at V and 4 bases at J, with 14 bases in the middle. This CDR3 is CASSTMTRGETQYF. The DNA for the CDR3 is TGTGCCAGCAGCACAATGACTCGGGGAGAGACCCAGTACTTC.

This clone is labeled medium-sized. The CDR3 DNA reads as TGTGCCAGCAGCTTGGGTGAGCTAGGTTACCAAGAGACCCAGTACTTC. It encodes CASSLGELGYQETQYF. The J gene is TRBJ2-5, the V gene TRBV28, with no clear D. The CDR3 extends over 16 amino acids. The V gene's germline CDR1 is MDHEN and CDR2 SYDVKM. V lost 6 bases and J 0 bases, leaving 17 bases between the germline ends. Filled out from reference TRBV28 and TRBJ2-5, the complete variable domain reads DVKVTQSSRYLVKRTGEKVFLECVQDMDHENMFWYRQDPGLGLRLIYFSYDVKMKEKGDIPEGYSVSREKKERFSLILESASTNQTSMYLCASSLGELGYQETQYFGPGTRLLVL.